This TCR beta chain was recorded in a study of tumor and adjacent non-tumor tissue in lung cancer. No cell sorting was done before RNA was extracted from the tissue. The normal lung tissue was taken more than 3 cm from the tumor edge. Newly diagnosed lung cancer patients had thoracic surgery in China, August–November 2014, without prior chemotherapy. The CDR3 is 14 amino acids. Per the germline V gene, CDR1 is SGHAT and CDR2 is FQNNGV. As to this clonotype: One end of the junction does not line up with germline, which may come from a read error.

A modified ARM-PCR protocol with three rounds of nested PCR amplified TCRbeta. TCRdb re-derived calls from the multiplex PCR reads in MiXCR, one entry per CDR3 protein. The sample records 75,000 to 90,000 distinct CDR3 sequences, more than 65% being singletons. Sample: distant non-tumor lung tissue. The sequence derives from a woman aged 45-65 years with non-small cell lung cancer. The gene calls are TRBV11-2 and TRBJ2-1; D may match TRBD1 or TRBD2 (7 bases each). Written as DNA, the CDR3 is TGTGTCAGTAGCTTTCAGGGGGAGGGCAATGAGCAATTCTTC. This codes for CVSSFQGEGNEQFF. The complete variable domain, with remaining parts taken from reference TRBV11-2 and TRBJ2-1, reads EAGVAQSPRYKIIEKRQSVAFWCNPISGHATLYWYQQILGQGPKLLIQFQNNGVVDDSQLPKDRFSAERLKGVDSTLKIQPAKLEDSAVYLCVSSFQGEGNEQFFGPGTRLTVL.